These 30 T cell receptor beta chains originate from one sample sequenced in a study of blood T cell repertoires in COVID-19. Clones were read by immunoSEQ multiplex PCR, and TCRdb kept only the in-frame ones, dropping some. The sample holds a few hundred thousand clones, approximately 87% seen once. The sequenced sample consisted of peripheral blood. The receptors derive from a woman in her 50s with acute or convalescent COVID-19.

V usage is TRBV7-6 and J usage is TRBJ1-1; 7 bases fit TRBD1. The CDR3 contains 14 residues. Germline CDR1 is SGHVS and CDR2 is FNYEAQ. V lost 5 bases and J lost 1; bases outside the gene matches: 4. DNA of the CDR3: TGTGCCAGCAGCGCCTACAGGGGGAACACTGAAGCTTTCTTT. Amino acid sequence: CASSAYRGNTEAFF.

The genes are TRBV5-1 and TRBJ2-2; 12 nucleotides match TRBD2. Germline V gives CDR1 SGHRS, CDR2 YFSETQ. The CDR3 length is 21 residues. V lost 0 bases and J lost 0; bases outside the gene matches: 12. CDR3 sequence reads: CASSLDPETSGRVTNTGELFF. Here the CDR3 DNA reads TGCGCCAGCAGCTTGGACCCTGAGACTAGCGGGAGAGTAACGAACACCGGGGAGCTGTTTTTT.

CDR3 residues: CSVQGQASYEQYF. The CDR3 DNA follows: TGCAGCGTTCAGGGGCAGGCCTCCTACGAGCAGTACTTC. The chain carries TRBV29-1 and TRBJ2-7, with D tentatively TRBD1 (6 bases). This CDR3 is 13 amino acids long. CDR1 is SQVTM, CDR2 ANQGSEA, per germline. V was pared by 5 bases and J by 0 bases, with 11 bases between.

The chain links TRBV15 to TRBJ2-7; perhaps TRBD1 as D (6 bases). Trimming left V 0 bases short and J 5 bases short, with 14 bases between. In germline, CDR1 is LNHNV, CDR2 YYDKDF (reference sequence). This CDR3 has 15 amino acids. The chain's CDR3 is CATSRDLGGSNEQYF. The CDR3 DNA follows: TGTGCCACCAGCAGAGATCTTGGGGGCTCTAACGAGCAGTACTTC.

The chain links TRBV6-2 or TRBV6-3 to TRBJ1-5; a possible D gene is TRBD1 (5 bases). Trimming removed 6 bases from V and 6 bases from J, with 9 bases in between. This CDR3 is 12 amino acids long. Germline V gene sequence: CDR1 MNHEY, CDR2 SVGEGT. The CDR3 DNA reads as TGTGCCAGCAGCGGGGCGGTTCAGCCCCAGCATTTT. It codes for CASSGAVQPQHF.

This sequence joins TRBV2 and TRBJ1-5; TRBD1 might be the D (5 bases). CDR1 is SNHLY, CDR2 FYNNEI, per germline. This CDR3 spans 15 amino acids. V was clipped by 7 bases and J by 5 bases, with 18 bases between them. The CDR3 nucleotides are TGTGCCAGCACCCCGGGCGGCCAGGGTTATCAGCCCCAGCATTTT. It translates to CASTPGGQGYQPQHF.

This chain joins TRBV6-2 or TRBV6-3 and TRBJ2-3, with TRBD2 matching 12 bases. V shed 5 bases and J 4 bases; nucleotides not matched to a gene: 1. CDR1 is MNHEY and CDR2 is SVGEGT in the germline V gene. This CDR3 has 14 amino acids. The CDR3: CASSRLAGADTQYF. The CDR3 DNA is TGTGCCAGCAGTCGACTAGCGGGAGCAGATACGCAGTATTTT.

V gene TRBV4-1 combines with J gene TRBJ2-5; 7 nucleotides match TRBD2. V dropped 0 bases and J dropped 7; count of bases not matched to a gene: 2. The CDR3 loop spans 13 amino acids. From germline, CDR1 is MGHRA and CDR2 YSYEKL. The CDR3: CASSQDGGGTQYF. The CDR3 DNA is TGCGCCAGCAGCCAAGATGGGGGGGGGACCCAGTACTTC.

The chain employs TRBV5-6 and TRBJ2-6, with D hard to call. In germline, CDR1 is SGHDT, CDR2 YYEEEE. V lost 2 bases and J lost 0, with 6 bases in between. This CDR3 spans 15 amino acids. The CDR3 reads CASSFPGSGANVLTF. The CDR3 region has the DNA TGTGCCAGCAGCTTCCCGGGCTCTGGGGCCAACGTCCTGACTTTC.

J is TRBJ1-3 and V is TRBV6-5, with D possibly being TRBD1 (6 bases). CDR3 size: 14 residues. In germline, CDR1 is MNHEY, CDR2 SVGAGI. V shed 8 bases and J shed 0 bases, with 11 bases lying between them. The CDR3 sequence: CASRQASSGNTIYF. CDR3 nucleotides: TGTGCCAGCCGACAGGCTAGCTCTGGAAACACCATATATTTT.

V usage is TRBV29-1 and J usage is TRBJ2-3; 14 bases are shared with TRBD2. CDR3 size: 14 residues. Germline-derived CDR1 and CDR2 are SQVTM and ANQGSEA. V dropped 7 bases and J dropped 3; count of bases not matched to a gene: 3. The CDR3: CSARLAGGTDTQYF. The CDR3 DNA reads TGCAGCGCCCGACTAGCGGGAGGGACAGATACGCAGTATTTT.

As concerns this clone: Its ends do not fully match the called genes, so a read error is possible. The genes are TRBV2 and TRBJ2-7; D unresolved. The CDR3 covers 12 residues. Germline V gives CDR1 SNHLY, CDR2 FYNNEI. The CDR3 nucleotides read TGTGCCAGCATTAATATGGCGACAACATACTCCTTC. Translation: CASINMATTYSF.

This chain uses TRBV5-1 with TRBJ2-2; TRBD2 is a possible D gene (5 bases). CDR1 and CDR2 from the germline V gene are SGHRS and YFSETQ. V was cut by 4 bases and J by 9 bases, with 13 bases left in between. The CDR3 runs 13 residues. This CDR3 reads CASSLDSPWELFF. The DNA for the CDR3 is TGCGCCAGCAGCCTGGACTCGCCGTGGGAGCTGTTTTTT.

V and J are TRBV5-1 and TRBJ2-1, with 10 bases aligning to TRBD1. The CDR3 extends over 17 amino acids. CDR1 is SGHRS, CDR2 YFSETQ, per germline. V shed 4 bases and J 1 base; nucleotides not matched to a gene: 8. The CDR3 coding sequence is TGCGCCAGCAGCACCTCGACAGGGGGCGAGTCCTACAATGAGCAGTTCTTC. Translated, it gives CASSTSTGGESYNEQFF.

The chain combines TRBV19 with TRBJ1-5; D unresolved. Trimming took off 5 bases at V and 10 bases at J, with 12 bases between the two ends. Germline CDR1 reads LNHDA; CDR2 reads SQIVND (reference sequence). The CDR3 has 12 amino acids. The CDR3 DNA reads TGTGCCAGTAGTTTAGGTACTTCACCCCAGCATTTT. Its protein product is CASSLGTSPQHF.

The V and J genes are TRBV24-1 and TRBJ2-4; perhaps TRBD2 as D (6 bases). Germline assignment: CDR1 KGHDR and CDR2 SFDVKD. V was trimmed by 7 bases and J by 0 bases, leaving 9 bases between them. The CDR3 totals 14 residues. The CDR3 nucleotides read TGTGCCACCAGGGGGAGGCGAGCCAAAAACATTCAGTACTTC. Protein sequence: CATRGRRAKNIQYF.

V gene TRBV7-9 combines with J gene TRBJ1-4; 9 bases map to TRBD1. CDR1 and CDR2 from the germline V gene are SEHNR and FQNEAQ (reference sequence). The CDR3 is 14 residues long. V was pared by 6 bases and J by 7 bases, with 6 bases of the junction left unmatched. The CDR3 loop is CASRLQGAGEKLFF. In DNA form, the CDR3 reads TGTGCCAGCAGACTACAGGGGGCCGGTGAAAAACTGTTTTTT.

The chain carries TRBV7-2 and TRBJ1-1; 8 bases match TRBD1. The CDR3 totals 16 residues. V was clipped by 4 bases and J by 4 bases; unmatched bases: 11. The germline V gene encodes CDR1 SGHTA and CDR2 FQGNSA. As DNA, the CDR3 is TGTGCCAGCAGCTATCAGGGGGCAGGGATGGGCACTGAAGCTTTCTTT. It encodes CASSYQGAGMGTEAFF. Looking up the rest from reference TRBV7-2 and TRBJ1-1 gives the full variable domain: GAGVSQSPSNKVTEKGKDVELRCDPISGHTALYWYRQSLGQGLEFLIYFQGNSAPDKSGLPSDRFSAERTGGSVSTLTIQRTQQEDSAVYLCASSYQGAGMGTEAFFGQGTRLTVV.

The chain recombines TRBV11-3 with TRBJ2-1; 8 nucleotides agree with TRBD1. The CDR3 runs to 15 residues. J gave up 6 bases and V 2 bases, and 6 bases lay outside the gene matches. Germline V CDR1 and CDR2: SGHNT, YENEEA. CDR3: CASSLQGQATNEQFF. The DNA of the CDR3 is TGTGCCAGCAGCTTACAGGGACAGGCTACCAATGAGCAGTTCTTC.

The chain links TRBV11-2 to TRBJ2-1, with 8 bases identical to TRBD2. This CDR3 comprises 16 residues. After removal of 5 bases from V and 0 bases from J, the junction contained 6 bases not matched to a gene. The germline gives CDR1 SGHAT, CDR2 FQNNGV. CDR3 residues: CASSRWLAGSYNEQFF. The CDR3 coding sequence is TGTGCCAGCAGCCGCTGGCTAGCGGGCTCCTACAATGAGCAGTTCTTC.

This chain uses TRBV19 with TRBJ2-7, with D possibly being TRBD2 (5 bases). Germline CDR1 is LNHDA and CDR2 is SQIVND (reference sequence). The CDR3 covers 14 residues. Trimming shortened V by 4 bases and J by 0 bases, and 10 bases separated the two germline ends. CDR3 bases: TGTGCCAGTAGTAGCTCCGGGAACTCCTACGAGCAGTACTTC. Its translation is CASSSSGNSYEQYF.

The CDR3, as DNA: TGCGCCAGCAGCCGGGACAGAGCGAGCAATCAGCCCCAGCATTTT. This sequence encodes CASSRDRASNQPQHF. V is TRBV4-3 and J is TRBJ1-5; 7 nucleotides match TRBD1. The junction had 4 bases not matched to a gene; V was cut back by 4 bases and J by 1 base. In germline, CDR1 is LGHNA, CDR2 YSLEER. This CDR3 spans 15 amino acids.

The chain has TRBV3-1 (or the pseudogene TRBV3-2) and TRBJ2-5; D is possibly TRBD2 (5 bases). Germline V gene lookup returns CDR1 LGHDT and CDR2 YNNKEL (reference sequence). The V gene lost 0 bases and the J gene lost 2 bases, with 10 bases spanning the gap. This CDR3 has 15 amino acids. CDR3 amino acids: CASSQESTTQETQYF. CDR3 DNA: TGTGCCAGCAGCCAAGAATCGACTACTCAAGAGACCCAGTACTTC.

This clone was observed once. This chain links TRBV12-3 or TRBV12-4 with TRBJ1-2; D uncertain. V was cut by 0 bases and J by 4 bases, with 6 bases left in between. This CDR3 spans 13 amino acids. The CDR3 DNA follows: TGTGCCAGCAGTTTAGCGGCAGGCTATGGCTACACCTTC. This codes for CASSLAAGYGYTF.

CDR3 protein: CASSEGQISNQPQHF. CDR3 sequence (DNA): TGTGCCAGCAGTGAAGGACAGATTAGCAATCAGCCCCAGCATTTT. The chain links TRBV2 to TRBJ1-5; tentatively, D is TRBD1 (5 bases). Germline lookup yields CDR1 SNHLY and CDR2 FYNNEI. V was cut by 1 base and J by 0 bases, with 7 bases left in between. The CDR3 loop spans 15 amino acids.

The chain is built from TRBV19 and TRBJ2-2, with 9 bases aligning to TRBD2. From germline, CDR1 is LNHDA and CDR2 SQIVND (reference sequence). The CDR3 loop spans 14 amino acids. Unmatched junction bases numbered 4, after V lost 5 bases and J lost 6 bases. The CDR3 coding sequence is TGTGCCAGTAGTCGTCTAGCGGGGTCCGGGGAGCTGTTTTTT. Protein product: CASSRLAGSGELFF.

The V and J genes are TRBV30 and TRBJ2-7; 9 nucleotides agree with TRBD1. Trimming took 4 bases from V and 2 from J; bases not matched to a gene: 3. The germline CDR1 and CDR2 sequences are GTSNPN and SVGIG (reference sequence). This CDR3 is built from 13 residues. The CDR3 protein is CAWKGQGPYEQYF. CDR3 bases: TGTGCCTGGAAGGGACAGGGCCCCTACGAGCAGTACTTC.

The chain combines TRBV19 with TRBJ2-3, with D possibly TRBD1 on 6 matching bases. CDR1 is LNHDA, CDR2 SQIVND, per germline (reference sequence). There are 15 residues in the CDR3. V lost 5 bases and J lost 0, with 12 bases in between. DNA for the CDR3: TGTGCCAGTAGTCCCCGACAGGAGAGCACAGATACGCAGTATTTT. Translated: CASSPRQESTDTQYF.

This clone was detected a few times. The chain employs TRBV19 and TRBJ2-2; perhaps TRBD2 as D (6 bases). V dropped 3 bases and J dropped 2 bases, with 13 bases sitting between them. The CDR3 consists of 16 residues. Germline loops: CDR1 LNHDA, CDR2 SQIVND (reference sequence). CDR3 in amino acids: CASSMRGRGNTGELFF. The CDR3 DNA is TGTGCCAGTAGTATGCGCGGGCGGGGTAACACCGGGGAGCTGTTTTTT.

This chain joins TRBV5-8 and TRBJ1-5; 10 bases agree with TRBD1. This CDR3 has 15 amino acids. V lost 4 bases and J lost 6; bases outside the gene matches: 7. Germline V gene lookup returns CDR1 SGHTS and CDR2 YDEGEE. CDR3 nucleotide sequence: TGTGCCAGCAGCCCAGGGACAGGGGAAGTTCAGCCCCAGCATTTT. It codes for CASSPGTGEVQPQHF.